Detailed here is one T cell receptor beta chain. The antigen is unknown. This specimen comes from a study of CXCR3-negative and CXCR3-positive naive CD8 T cells. Study results and caveats: Both naive subsets showed comparably high diversity, and memory CD8+ cells showed much lower diversity. Relative to CXCR3-negative naive cells, CXCR3-positive naive cells had more hydrophobic TRB CDR3s.

CDR3 size: 14 residues. The germline CDR1 and CDR2 sequences are MNHEY and SVGAGI. Every individual CD8+ T cell subset underwent sorting in triplicate at more than 250,000 cells apiece. Among CD8+ T cells, naive ones were CD45RO-CCR7+CD27+CD95-. UMI-labeled TRB cDNA libraries were prepared by 5' RACE. Reanalyzing the 5' RACE reads, TCRdb keeps one entry per CDR3 protein, without DNA. The sample includes about 120,000 distinct CDR3 sequences. Sequencing was done on a sample of naive CXCR3- CD8+ T cells from blood. The subset is: CD45RO-CCR7+CD27+CD95- naive CD8+ T cells lacking CXCR3 (TNR3-). This TCR was recovered from a human donor in good health. Some clones in this sample may be carry-over from other donors' samples. V gene TRBV6-5 combines with J gene TRBJ2-1; the TCRdb D gene call, TRBD1, has no DNA to confirm it. CDR3 sequence: CASSYRGANNEQFF.